This T cell receptor (beta chain) came from a study of T cell responses to AZD1222 COVID-19 vaccine (dated by TCRdb to the early 2020s). Some background on the complete study: AZD1222 recipients with second doses at about 4 weeks or about 12 weeks were pooled, because spike-specific TCR depth and breadth did not differ between schedules. Trial participants were enrolled by age into 18-55, 56-69 and 70-plus year subgroups, with roughly 160, 29 and 62 TCR-sequenced participants respectively. A total of 230 to 250 trial participants underwent TCR sequencing, of whom about 210 had received two doses of AZD1222 and some 26 had received two doses of the MenACWY control vaccine. Broader findings and caveats from the paper: Conclusions about previously exposed vaccinees are limited because only six or seven AZD1222 recipients were SARS-CoV-2 seropositive at baseline. No day 14 peak-response samples were available, so repertoires were characterized only after the peak T cell response. Participants were mostly white British, with more females than males. The authors suggested clonal diversity may have been underestimated. Reportedly, close to half of the unique spike-specific TCRs recognized epitopes lying outside the regions that are mutated in the B.1.351 and B.1.1.7 variants. Spike-specific TCR breadth and depth rose significantly after two AZD1222 doses compared with day 0 and with MenACWY recipients. CD4 TCRs associated with the vaccine covered the entire spike protein, and the dominant responses were in regions 160-218 and 743-854. In the small 56-69-year group, the increase in depth fell short of significance, most likely because of low power.

Interpreted using the paper, the time point label stands for: baseline before first vaccination. Samples from vaccinated people were obtained from the UK trials COV001 and COV002, which included a single-blind randomized controlled phase 2/3 trial of AZD1222 (ChAdOx1 nCoV-19) in healthy adults. For TCRbeta chain sequencing, PBMC samples from trial participants were taken at day 0 and at day 28 after the second dose. From its cysteine to its phenylalanine, the CDR3 spans 14 amino acids. Just the 42-base CDR3 DNA is kept, in frame starting at base 1. Taken from the germline V gene, the CDR1 and CDR2 loops are SGDLS and YYNGEE. Trimming removed 4 bases from V and 4 bases from J, leaving 12 bases between the germline ends. A word on this clone: Its antigen is currently not known. Per-base quality was not reported, and no clone a single base away is much larger than it.

The CDR3 regions of human TCRbeta chains were analyzed by immunosequencing. The authors' pipeline ran thus. TCRs in the repertoires were compared against a reference library of SARS-CoV-2-specific TCRs that had been generated with the MIRA antigen-specificity platform. Breadth was defined as the fraction of unique TCRs that were SARS-CoV-2-associated. Depth was defined as the fraction of total T cells that were SARS-CoV-2-associated. Using the MIRA data, each spike-specific TCR was assigned both to the spike region to which the TCR was reactive and to a CD4 or CD8 class. Log10-transformed breadth and depth values were compared by one-way ANOVA with Sidak's multiple comparisons tests. TCRdb's version of the immuneACCESS table is confined to in-frame rearrangements and falls short of the full clone set. An unresolved V gene accounts for under half of the shortfall where checked; the remainder is of unknown origin. V, J and clone size derive from that table, while D and trimming were established from the DNA sequence. Here the sample has around 150,000 clones; approximately 94% occur a single time. 1.3% of the sample goes to the ten largest clones.

The specimen was peripheral blood, collected on day 0 of AZD1222 vaccination. The receptor was derived from an adult in good health. The chain employs TRBV9 and TRBJ1-3; a confident D gene designation cannot be given. The bases are TGTGCCAGCAGCCCCGGGAGGTCCGGAAACACCATATATTTT. It specifies CASSPGRSGNTIYF.